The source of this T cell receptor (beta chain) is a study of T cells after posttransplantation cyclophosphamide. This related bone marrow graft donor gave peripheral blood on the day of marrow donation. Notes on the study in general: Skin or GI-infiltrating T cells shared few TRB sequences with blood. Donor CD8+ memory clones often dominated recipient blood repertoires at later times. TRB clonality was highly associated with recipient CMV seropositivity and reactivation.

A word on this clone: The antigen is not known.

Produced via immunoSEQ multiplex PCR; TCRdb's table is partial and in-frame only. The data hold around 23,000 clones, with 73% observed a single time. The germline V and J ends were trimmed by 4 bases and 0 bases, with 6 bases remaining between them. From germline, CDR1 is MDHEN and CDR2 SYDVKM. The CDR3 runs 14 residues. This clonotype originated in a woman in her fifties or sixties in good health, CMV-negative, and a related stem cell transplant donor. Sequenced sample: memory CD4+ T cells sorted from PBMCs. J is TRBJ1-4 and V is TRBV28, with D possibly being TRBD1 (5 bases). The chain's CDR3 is CASSSGTTNEKLFF. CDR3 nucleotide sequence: TGTGCCAGCAGTTCAGGGACAACTAATGAAAAACTGTTTTTT.